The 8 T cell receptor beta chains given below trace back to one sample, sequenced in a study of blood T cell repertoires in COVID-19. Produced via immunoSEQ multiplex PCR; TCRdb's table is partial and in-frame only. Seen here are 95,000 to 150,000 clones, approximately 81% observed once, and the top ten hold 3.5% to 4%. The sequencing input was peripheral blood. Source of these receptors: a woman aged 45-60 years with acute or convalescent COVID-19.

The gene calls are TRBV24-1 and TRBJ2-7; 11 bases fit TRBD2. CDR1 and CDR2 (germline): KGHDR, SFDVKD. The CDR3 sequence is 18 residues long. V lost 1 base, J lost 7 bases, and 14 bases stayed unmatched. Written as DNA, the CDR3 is TGTGCCACCAGTGATTTTGGTCTAGCGGGGGGCCCAGGTGAAGAGCAGTACTTC. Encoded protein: CATSDFGLAGGPGEEQYF.

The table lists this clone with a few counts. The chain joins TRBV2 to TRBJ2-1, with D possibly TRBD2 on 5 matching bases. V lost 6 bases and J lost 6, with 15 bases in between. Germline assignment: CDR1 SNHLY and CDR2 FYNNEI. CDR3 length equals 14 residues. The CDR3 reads CASRAGNSGNEQFF. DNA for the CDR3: TGTGCCAGCAGGGCCGGGAATTCAGGCAATGAGCAGTTCTTC.

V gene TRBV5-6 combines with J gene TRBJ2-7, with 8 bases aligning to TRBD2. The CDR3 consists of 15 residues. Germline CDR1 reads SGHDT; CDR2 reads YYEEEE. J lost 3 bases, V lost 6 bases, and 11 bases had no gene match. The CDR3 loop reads CASTQRGTRLYEQYF. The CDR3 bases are TGTGCCAGCACCCAACGAGGGACTAGGCTCTACGAGCAGTACTTC.

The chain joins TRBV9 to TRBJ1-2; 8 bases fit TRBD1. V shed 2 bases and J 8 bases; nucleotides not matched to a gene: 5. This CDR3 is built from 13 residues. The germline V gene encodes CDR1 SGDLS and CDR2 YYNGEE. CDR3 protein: CASSVSGQGGYTF. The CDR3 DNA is TGTGCCAGCAGCGTTTCCGGACAGGGCGGCTACACCTTC.

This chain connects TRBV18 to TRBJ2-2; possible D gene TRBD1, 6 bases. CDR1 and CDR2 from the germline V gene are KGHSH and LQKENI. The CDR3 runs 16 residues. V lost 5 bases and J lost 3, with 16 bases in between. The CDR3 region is CASSNGRDIYTGELFF. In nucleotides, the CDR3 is TGTGCCAGCTCAAACGGCCGGGACATCTACACCGGGGAGCTGTTTTTT.

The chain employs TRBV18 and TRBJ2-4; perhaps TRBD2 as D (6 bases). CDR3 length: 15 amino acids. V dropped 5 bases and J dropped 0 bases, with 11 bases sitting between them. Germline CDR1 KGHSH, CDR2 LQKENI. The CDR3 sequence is CASSDGTVAKNIQYF. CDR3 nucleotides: TGTGCCAGCTCAGATGGGACTGTAGCCAAAAACATTCAGTACTTC.

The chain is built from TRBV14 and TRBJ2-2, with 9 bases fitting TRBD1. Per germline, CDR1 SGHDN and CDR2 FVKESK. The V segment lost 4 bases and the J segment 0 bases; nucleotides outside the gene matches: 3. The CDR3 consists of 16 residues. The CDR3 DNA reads TGTGCCAGCAGCCCGCGGGACAGGGCGAACACCGGGGAGCTGTTTTTT. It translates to CASSPRDRANTGELFF.

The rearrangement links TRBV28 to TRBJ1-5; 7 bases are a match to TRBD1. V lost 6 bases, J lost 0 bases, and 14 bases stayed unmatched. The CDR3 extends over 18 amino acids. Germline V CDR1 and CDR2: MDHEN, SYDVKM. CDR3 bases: TGTGCCAGCAGCCTCACCGGGACAGAATCTTATAGCAATCAGCCCCAGCATTTT. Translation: CASSLTGTESYSNQPQHF.